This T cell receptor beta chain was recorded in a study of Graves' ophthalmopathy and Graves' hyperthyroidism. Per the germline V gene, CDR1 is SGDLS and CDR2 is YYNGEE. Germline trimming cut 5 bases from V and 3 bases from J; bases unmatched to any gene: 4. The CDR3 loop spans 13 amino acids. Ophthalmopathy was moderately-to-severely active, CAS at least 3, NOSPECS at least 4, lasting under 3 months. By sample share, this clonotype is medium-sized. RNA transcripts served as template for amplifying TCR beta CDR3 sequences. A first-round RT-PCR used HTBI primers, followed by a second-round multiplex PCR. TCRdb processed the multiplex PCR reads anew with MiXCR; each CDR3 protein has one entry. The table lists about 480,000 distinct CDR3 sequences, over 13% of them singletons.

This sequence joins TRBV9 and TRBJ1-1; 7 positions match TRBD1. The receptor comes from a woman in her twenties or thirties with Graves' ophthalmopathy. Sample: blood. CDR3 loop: CASSEGAHTEAFF. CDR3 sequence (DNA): TGTGCCAGCAGTGAGGGGGCGCACACTGAAGCTTTCTTT.